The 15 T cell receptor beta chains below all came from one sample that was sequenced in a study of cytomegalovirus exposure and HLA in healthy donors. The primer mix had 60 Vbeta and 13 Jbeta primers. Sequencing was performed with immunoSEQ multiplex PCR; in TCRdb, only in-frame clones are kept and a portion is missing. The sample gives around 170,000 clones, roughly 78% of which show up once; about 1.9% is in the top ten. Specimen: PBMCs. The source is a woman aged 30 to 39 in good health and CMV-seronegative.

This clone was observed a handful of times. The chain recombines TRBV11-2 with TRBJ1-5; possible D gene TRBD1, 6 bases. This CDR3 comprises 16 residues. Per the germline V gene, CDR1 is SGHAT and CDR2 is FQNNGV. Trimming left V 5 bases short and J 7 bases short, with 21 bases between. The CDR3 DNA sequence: TGTGCCAGCAGCCTTACCGTTTCAGGGGAAGGACAGCCCCAGCATTTT. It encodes CASSLTVSGEGQPQHF.

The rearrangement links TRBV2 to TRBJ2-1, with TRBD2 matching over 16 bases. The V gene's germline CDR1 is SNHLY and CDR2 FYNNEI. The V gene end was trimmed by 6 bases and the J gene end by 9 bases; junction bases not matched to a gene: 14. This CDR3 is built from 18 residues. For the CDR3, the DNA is TGTGCCAGCAGCCAAGTCCCGGGACTAGCGGGGGGGCTATCTGAGCAGTTCTTC. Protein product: CASSQVPGLAGGLSEQFF.

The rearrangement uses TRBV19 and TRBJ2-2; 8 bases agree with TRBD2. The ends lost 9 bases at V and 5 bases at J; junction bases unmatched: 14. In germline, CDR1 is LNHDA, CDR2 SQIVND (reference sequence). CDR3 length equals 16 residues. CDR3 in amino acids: CASRYSGELLTGELFF. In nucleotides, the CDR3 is TGTGCCAGCCGGTATAGCGGGGAACTCCTAACCGGGGAGCTGTTTTTT.

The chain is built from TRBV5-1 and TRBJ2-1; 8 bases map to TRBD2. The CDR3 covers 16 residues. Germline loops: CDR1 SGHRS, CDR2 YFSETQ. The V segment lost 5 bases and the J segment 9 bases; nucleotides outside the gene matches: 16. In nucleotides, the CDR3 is TGCGCCAGCAGTCTCCCGGGTCCGGGGGGGGCCGGTGAGCAGTTCTTC. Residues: CASSLPGPGGAGEQFF.

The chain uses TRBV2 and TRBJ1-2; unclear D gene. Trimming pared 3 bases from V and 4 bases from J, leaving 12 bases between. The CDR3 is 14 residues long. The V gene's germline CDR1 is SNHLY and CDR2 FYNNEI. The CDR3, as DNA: TGTGCCAGCAGTGACTCTCCAGTCAGCTATGGCTACACCTTC. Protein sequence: CASSDSPVSYGYTF.

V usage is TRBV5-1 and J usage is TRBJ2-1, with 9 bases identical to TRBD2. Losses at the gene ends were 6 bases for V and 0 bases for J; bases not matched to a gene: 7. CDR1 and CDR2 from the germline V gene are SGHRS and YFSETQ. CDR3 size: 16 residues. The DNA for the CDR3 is TGCGCCAGCAAGGTAGTAGCGGGGGCCTCCTACAATGAGCAGTTCTTC. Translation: CASKVVAGASYNEQFF.

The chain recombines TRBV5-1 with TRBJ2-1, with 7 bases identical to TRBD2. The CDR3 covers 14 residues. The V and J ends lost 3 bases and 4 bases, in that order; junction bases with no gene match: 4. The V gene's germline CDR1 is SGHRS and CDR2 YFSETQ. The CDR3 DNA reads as TGCGCCAGCAGCTCTTCTAGCGGTTACAATGAGCAGTTCTTC. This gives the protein CASSSSSGYNEQFF.

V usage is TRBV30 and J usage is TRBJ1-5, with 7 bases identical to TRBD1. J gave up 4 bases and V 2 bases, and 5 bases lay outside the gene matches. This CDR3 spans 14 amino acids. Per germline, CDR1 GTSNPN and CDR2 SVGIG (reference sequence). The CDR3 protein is CAWSQVTGNQPQHF. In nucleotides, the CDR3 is TGTGCCTGGAGTCAGGTGACAGGGAATCAGCCCCAGCATTTT.

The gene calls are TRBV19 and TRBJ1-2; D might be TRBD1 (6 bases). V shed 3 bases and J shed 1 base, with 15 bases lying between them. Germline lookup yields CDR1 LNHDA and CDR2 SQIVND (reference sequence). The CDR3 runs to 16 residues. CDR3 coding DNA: TGTGCCAGTAGTATCGCAGGGGCTATGAATAACTATGGCTACACCTTC. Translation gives CASSIAGAMNNYGYTF. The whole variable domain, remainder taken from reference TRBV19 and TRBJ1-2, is DGGITQSPKYLFRKEGQNVTLSCEQNLNHDAMYWYRQDPGQGLRLIYYSQIVNDFQKGDIAEGYSVSREKKESFPLTVTSAQKNPTAFYLCASSIAGAMNNYGYTFGSGTRLTVV.

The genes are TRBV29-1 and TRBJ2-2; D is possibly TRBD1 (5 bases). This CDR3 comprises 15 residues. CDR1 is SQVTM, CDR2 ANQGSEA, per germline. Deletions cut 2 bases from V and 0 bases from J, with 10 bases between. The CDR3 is CSVEKSGSNTGELFF. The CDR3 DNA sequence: TGCAGCGTTGAAAAGTCAGGGTCGAACACCGGGGAGCTGTTTTTT.

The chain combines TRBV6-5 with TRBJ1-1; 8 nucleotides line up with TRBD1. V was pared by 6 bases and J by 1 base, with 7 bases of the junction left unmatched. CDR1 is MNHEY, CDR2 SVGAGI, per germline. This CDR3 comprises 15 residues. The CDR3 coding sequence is TGTGCCAGCAGACGACAGGGGCTCGGGAACACTGAAGCTTTCTTT. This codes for CASRRQGLGNTEAFF.

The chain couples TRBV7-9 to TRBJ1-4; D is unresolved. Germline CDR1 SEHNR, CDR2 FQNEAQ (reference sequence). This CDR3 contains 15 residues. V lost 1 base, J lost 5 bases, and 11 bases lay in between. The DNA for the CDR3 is TGTGCCAGCAGCTTAGACTCGCGGGGAAATGAAAAACTGTTTTTT. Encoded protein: CASSLDSRGNEKLFF.

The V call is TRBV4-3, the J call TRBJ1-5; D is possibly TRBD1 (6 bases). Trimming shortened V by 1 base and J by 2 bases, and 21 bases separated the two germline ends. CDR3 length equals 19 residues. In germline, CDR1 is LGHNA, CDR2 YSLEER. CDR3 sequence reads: CASSQGFINREGGNQPQHF. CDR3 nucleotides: TGCGCCAGCAGCCAAGGGTTCATCAACAGGGAGGGGGGCAATCAGCCCCAGCATTTT.

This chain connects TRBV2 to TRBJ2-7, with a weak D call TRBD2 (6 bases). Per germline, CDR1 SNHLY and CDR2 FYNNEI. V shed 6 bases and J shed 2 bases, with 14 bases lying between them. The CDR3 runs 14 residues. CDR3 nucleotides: TGTGCCAGCAGCCGGGACTCGAACCCCTACGAGCAGTACTTC. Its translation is CASSRDSNPYEQYF.

The CDR3 coding sequence is TGTGCCTGGAGTGTTCGGAGGGACACTGAAGCTTTCTTT. Encoded protein: CAWSVRRDTEAFF. The chain has TRBV30 and TRBJ1-1; D not resolved. Looked up from germline, CDR1 is GTSNPN and CDR2 is SVGIG (reference sequence). This CDR3 region has 13 residues. V was trimmed by 0 bases and J by 3 bases, leaving 8 bases between them.